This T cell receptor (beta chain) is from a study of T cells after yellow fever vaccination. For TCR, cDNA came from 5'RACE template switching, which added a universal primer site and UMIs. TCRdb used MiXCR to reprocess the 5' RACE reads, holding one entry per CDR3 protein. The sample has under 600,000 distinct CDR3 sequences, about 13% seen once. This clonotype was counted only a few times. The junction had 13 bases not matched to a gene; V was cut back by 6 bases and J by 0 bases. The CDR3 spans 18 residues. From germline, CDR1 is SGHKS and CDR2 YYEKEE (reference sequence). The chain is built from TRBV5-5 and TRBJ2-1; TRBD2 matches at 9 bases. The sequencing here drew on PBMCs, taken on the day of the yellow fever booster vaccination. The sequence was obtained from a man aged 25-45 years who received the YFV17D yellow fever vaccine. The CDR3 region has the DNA TGTGCCAGCACTCAGAGTGGGGGTAGCGGGAGCTCCTACAATGAGCAGTTCTTC. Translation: CASTQSGGSGSSYNEQFF.